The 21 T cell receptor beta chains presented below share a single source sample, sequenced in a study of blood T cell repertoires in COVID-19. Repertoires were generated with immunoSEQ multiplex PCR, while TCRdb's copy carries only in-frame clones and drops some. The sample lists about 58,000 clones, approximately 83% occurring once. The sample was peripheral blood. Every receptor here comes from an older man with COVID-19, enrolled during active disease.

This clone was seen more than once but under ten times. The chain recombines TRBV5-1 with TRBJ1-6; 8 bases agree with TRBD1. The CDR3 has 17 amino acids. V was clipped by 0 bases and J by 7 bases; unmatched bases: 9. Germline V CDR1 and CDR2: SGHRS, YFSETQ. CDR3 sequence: CASSLAGQGTGNSPLHF. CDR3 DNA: TGCGCCAGCAGCTTGGCCGGACAGGGTACAGGAAATTCACCCCTCCACTTT.

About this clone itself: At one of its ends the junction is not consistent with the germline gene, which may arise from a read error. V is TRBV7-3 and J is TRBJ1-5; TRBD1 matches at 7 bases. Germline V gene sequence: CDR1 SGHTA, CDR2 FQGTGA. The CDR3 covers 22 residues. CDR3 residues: CASSLTVRRNRGLRWSNQPQHF. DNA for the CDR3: TGTGCCAGCAGCCTAACGGTACGGAGGAACAGGGGACTTCGGTGGAGCAATCAGCCCCAGCATTTT.

DNA of the CDR3: TGTGCCAGCAGTGACCGACTAGCGGGGGGGGAGACCCAGTACTTC. Translated: CASSDRLAGGETQYF. The chain combines TRBV25-1 with TRBJ2-5, with 14 bases lining up with TRBD2. Germline trimming cut 3 bases from V and 5 bases from J; bases unmatched to any gene: 2. Germline V lookup: CDR1 MGHDK, CDR2 SYGVNS. The CDR3 extends over 15 amino acids.

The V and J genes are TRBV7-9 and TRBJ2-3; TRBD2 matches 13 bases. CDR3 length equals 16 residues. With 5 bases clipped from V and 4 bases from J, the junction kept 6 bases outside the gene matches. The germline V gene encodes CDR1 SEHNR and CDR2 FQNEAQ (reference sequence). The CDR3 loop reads CASSLGTSGAPDTQYF. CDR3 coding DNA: TGTGCCAGCAGCCTCGGGACTAGCGGGGCCCCAGATACGCAGTATTTT.

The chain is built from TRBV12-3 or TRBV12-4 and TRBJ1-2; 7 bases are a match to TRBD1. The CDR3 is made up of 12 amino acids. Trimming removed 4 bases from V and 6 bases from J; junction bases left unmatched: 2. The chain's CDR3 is CASSSTGDGYTF. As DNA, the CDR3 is TGTGCCAGCAGTTCCACAGGGGATGGCTACACCTTC.

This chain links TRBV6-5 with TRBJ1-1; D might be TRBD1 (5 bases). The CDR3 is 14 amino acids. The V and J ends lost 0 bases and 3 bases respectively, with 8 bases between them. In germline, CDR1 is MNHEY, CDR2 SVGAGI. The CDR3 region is CASSYSWGDTEAFF. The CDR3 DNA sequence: TGTGCCAGCAGTTACTCGTGGGGCGACACTGAAGCTTTCTTT.

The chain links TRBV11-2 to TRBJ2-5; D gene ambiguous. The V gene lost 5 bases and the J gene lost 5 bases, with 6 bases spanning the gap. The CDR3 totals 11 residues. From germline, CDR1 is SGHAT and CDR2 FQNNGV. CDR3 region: CASSTRETQYF. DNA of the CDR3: TGTGCCAGCAGCACGAGGGAGACCCAGTACTTC.

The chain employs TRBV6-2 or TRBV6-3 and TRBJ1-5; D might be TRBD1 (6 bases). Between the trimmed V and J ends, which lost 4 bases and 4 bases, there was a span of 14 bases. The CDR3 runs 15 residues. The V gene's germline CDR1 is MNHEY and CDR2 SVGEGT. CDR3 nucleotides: TGTGCCAGCAGTTCTCCAGGGACAAGTAATCAGCCCCAGCATTTT. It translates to CASSSPGTSNQPQHF.

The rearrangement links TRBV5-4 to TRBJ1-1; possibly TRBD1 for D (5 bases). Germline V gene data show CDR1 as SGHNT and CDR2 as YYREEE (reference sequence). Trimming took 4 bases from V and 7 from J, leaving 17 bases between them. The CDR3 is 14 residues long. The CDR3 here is CASSTDPGGSEAFF. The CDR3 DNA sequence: TGTGCCAGCAGCACTGACCCGGGGGGAAGTGAAGCTTTCTTT.

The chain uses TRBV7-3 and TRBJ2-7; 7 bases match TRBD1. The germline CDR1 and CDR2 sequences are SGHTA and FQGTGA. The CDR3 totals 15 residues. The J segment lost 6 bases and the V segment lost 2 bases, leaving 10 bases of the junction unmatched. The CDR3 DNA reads TGTGCCAGCAGCTTAGGCTCGACAGGGTATAGCGAGCAGTACTTC. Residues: CASSLGSTGYSEQYF. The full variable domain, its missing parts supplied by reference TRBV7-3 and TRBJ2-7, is GAGVSQTPSNKVTEKGKYVELRCDPISGHTALYWYRQSLGQGPEFLIYFQGTGAADDSGLPNDRFFAVRPEGSVSTLKIQRTERGDSAVYLCASSLGSTGYSEQYFGPGTRLTVT.

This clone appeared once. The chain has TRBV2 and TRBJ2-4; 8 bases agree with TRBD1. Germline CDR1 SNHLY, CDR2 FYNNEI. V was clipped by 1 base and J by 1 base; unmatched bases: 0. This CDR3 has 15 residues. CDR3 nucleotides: TGTGCCAGCAGTGAAGGACAGGGGGCCAAAAACATTCAGTACTTC. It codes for CASSEGQGAKNIQYF.

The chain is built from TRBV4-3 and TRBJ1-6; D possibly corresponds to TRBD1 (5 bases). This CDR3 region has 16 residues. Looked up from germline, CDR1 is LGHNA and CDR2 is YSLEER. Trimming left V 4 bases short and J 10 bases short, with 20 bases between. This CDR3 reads CASSRNRDSTGSPLHF. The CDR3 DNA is TGCGCCAGCAGCCGCAACCGGGACTCTACGGGGTCACCCCTCCACTTT.

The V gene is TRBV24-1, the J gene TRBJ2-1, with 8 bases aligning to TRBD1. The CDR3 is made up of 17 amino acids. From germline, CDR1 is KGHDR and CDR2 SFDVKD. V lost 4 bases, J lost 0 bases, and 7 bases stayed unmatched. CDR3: CATSDLTGDGSYNEQFF. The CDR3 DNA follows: TGTGCCACCAGTGACCTGACAGGGGACGGCTCCTACAATGAGCAGTTCTTC.

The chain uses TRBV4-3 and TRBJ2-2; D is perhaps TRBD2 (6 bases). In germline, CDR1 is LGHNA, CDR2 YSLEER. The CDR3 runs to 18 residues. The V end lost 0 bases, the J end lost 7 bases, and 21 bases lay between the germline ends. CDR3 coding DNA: TGCGCCAGCAGCCAAGATCTCGGCTCGCCAGGGCGGGGCGGGGAGCTGTTTTTT. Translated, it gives CASSQDLGSPGRGGELFF.

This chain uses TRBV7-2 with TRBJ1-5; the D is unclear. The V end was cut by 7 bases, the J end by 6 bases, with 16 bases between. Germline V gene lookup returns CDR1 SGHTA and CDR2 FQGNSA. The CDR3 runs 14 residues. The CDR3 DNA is TGTGCCAGCACTTTCGCCCCACTAAGTCAGCCCCAGCATTTT. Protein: CASTFAPLSQPQHF.

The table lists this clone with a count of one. The CDR3 DNA reads as TGTGCCTGGAGCCTTCGGGGGGGAACCAGCAATCAGCCCCAGCATTTT. It specifies CAWSLRGGTSNQPQHF. The chain uses TRBV30 and TRBJ1-5; perhaps TRBD1 as D (5 bases). V was clipped by 3 bases and J by 1 base, with 16 bases between them. The V gene's germline CDR1 is GTSNPN and CDR2 SVGIG (reference sequence). The CDR3 has 16 amino acids. Together with reference TRBV30 and TRBJ1-5, the CDR3 gives the full variable domain: SQTIHQWPATLVQPVGSPLSLECTVEGTSNPNLYWYRQAAGRGLQLLFYSVGIGQISSEVPQNLSASRPQDRQFILSSKKLLLSDSGFYLCAWSLRGGTSNQPQHFGDGTRLSIL.

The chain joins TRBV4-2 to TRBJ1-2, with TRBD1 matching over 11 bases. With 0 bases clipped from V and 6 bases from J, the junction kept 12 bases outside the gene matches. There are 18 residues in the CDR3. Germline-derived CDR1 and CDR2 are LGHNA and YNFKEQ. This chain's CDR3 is CASSQDVGTGGSSHGYTF. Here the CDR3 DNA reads TGTGCCAGCAGCCAAGATGTAGGGACAGGGGGAAGTTCACATGGCTACACCTTC.

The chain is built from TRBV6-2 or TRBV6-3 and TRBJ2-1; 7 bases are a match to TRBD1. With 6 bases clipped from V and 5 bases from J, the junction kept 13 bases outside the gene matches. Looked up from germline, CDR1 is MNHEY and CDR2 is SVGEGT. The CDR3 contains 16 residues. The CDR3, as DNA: TGTGCCAGCAGCCTAATACGCGCACAGGGGAACAATGAGCAGTTCTTC. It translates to CASSLIRAQGNNEQFF.

DNA for the CDR3: TGCAGCGTCCTATTACAGGGAAGGCGAGAGACCCAGTACTTC. This codes for CSVLLQGRRETQYF. This sequence joins TRBV29-1 and TRBJ2-5; possible D gene TRBD1, 6 bases. Trimming took off 6 bases at V and 4 bases at J, with 18 bases between the two ends. This CDR3 is built from 14 residues. The germline V gene encodes CDR1 SQVTM and CDR2 ANQGSEA.

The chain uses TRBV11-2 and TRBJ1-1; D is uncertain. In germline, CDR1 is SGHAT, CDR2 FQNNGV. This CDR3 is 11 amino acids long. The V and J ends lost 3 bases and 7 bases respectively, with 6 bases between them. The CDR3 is CASSLMREAFF. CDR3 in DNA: TGTGCCAGCAGCTTGATGCGTGAAGCTTTCTTT. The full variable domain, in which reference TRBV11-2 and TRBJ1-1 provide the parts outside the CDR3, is EAGVAQSPRYKIIEKRQSVAFWCNPISGHATLYWYQQILGQGPKLLIQFQNNGVVDDSQLPKDRFSAERLKGVDSTLKIQPAKLEDSAVYLCASSLMREAFFGQGTRLTVV.

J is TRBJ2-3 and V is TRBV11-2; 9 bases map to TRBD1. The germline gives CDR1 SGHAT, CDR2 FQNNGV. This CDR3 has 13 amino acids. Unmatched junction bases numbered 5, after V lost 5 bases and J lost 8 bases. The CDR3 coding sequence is TGTGCCAGCAGCATAACAGGGGGCGGTACGCAGTATTTT. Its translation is CASSITGGGTQYF.